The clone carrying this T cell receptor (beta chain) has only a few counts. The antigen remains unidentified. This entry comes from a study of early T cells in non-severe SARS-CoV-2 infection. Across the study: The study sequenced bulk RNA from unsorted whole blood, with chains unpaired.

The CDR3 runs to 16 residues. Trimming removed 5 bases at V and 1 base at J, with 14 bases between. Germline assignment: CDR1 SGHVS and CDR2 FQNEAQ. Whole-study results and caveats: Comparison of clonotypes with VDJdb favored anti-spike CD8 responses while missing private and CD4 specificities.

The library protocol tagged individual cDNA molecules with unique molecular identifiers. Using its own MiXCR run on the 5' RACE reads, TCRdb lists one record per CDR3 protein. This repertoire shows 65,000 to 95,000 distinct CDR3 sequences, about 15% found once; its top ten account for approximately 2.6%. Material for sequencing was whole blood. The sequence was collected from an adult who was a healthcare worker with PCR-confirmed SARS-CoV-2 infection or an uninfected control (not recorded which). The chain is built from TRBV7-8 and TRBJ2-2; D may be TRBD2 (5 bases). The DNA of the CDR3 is TGTGCCAGCAGCCCCGTTACCGGGATGAACACCGGGGAGCTGTTTTTT. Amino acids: CASSPVTGMNTGELFF.